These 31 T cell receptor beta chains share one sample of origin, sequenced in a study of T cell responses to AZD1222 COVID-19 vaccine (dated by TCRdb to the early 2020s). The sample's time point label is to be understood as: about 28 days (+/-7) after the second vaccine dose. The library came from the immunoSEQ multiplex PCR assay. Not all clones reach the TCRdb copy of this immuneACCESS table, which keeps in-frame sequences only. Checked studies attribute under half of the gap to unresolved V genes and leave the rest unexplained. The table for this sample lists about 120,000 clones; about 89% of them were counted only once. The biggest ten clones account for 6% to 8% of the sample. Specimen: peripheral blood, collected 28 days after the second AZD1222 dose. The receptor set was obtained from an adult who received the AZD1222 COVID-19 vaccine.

In DNA form, the CDR3 reads TGTGCCAGCAGTGAAACCGGGTTTGGAGCTTTCTTT. It is translated as CASSETGFGAFF. The chain employs TRBV6-1 and TRBJ1-1, with no clear D. The CDR3 is 12 amino acids. Trimming left V 2 bases short and J 10 bases short, with 11 bases between. CDR1 and CDR2 from the germline V gene are MNHNS and SASEGT.

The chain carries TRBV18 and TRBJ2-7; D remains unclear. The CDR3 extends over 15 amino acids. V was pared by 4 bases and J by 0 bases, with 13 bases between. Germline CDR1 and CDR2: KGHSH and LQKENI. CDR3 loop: CASSQRTVSSYEQYF. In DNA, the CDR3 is TGTGCCAGCTCACAACGGACCGTTAGCTCCTACGAGCAGTACTTC.

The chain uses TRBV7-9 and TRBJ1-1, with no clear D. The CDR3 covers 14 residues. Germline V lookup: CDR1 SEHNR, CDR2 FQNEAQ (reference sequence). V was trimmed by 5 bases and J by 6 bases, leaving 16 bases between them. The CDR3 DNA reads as TGTGCCAGCAGCAACCGGGTGGATGGGTCTGAAGCTTTCTTT. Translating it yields CASSNRVDGSEAFF.

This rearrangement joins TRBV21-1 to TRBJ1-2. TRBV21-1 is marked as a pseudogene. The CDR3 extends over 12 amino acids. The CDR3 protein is CASSTNHWGYTF. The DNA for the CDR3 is TGTGCCAGCAGCACCAATCATTGGGGCTACACCTTC.

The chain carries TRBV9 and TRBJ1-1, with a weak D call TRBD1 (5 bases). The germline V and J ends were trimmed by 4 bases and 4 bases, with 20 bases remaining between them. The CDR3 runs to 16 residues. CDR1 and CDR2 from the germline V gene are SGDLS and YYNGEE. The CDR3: CASSPRDQPRGTEAFF. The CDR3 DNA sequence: TGTGCCAGCAGCCCCCGGGATCAACCGAGGGGCACTGAAGCTTTCTTT.

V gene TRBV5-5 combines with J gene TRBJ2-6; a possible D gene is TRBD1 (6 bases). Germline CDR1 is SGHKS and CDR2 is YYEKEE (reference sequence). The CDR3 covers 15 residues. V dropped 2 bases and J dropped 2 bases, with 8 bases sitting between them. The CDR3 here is CASSLNRAGANVLTF. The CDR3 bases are TGTGCCAGCAGCTTAAACAGGGCTGGGGCCAACGTCCTGACTTTC.

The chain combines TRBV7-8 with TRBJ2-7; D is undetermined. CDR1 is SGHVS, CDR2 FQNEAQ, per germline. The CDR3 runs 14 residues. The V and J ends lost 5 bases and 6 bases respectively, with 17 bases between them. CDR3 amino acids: CASSPVETFPEQYF. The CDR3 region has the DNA TGTGCCAGCAGCCCAGTTGAGACCTTTCCCGAGCAGTACTTC.

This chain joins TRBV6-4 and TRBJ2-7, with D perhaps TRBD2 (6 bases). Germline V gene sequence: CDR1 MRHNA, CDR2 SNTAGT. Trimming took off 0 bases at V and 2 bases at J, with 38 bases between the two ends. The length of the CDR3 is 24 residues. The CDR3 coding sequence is TGTGCCAGCAGTGACTCCGGGGGTTGGGTGCCAAGCGGACCATCATTTATACTTGCCTACGAGCAGTACTTC. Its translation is CASSDSGGWVPSGPSFILAYEQYF.

CDR3 coding DNA: TGTGCCAGCAGCTTAGTCGGGGGCCCCACAGATACGCAGTATTTT. Its protein product is CASSLVGGPTDTQYF. J is TRBJ2-3 and V is TRBV11-2; either TRBD1 or TRBD2 may supply D (6 bases each). CDR1 and CDR2 from the germline V gene are SGHAT and FQNNGV. The CDR3 covers 15 residues. Trimming removed 1 base at V and 2 bases at J, with 10 bases between.

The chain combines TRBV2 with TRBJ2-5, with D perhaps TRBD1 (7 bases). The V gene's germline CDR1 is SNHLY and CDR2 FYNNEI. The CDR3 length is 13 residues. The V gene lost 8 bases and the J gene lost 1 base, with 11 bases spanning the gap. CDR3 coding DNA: TGTGCCAGCGGGGGGACAGTCCAAGAGACCCAGTACTTC. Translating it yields CASGGTVQETQYF.

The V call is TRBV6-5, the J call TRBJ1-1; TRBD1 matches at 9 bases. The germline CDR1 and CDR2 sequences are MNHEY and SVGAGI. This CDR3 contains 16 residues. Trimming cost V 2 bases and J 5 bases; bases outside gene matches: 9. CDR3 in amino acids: CASSYTGTGIYTEAFF. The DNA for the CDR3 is TGTGCCAGCAGTTACACCGGGACAGGGATTTATACTGAAGCTTTCTTT.

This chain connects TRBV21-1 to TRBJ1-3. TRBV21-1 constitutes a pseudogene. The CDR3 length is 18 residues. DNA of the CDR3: TGTGCCAGCAGCAAAGGGAGAGGAATGGCGAAAACAGGAAACACCATATATTTT. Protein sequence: CASSKGRGMAKTGNTIYF.

The CDR3 protein is CATSDATSGDTDTQYF. The CDR3 coding sequence is TGTGCCACCAGTGATGCGACTAGCGGAGACACAGATACGCAGTATTTT. The chain combines TRBV24-1 with TRBJ2-3; 9 nucleotides match TRBD2. Per the germline V gene, CDR1 is KGHDR and CDR2 is SFDVKD. CDR3 size: 16 residues. Trimming at V came to 3 bases and at J to 2 bases, leaving 5 bases not matched to a gene.

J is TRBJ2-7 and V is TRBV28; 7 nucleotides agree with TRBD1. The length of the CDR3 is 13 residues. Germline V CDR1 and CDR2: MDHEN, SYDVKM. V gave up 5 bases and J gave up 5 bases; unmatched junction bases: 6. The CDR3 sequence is CASSPGQADEQYF. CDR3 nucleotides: TGTGCCAGCAGTCCCGGACAGGCGGACGAGCAGTACTTC.

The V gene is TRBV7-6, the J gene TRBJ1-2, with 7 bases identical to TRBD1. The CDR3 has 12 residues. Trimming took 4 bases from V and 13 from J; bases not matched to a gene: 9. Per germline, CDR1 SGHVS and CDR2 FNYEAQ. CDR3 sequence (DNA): TGTGCCAGCAGCTCCTGGACAGGCGCGGCCACCTTC. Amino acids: CASSSWTGAATF.

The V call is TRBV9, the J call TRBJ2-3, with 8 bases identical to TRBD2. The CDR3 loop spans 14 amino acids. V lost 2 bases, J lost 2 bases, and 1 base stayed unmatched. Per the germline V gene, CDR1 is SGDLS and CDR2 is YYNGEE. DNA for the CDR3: TGTGCCAGCAGCGTTAGCGGGGCCACAGATACGCAGTATTTT. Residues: CASSVSGATDTQYF.

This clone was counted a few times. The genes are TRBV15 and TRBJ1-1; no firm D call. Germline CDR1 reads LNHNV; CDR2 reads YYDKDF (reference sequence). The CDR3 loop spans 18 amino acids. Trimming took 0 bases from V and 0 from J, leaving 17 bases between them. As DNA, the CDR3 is TGTGCCACCAGCAGAGACCCGCCCTTAGTCGGCCTGAACACTGAAGCTTTCTTT. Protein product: CATSRDPPLVGLNTEAFF.

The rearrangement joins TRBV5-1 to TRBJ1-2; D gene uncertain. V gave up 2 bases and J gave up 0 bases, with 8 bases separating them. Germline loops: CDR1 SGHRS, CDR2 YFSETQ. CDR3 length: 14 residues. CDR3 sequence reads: CASSFDGSNYGYTF. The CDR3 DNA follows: TGCGCCAGCAGCTTTGACGGTTCTAACTATGGCTACACCTTC.

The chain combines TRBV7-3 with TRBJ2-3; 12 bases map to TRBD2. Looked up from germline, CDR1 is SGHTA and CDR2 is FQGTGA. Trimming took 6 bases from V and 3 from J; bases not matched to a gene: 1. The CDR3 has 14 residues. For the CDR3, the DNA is TGTGCCAGCAGTCTAGCGGGAGGGACAGATACGCAGTATTTT. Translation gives CASSLAGGTDTQYF.

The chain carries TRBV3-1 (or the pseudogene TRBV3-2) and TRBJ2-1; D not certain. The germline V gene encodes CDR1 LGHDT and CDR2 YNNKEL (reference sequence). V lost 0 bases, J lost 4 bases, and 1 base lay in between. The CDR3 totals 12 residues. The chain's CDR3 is CASSQDYNEQFF. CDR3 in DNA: TGTGCCAGCAGCCAAGATTACAATGAGCAGTTCTTC.

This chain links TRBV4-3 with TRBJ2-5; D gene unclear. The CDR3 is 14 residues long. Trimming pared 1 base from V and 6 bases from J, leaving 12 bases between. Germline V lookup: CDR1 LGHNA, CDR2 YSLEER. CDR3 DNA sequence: TGCGCCAGCAGCCAAGTATTGTGGAGTAAGACCCAGTACTTC. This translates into CASSQVLWSKTQYF.

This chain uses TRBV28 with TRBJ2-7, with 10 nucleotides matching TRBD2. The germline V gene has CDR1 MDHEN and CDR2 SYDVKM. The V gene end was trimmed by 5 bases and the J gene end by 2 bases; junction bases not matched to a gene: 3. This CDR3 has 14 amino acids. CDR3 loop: CASSVTSGTYEQYF. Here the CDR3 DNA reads TGTGCCAGCAGTGTTACTAGCGGGACCTACGAGCAGTACTTC.

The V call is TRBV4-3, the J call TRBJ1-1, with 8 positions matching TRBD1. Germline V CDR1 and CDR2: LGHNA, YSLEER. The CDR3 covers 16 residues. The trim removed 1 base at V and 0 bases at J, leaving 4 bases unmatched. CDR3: CASSQALDRVNTEAFF. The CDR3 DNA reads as TGCGCCAGCAGCCAAGCCCTGGACAGGGTGAACACTGAAGCTTTCTTT.

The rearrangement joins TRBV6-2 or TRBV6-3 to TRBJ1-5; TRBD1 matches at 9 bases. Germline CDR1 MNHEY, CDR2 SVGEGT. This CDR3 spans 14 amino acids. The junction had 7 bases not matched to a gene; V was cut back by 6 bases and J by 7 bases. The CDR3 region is CASSLQGASQPQHF. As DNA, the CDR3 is TGTGCCAGCAGCTTACAGGGGGCCTCCCAGCCCCAGCATTTT.

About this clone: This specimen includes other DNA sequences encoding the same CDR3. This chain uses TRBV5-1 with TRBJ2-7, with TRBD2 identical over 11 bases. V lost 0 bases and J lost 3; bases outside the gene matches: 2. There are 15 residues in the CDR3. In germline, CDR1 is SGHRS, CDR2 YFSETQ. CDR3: CASSLALAGGYEQYF. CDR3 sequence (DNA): TGCGCCAGCAGCTTGGCGCTAGCGGGGGGCTACGAGCAGTACTTC.

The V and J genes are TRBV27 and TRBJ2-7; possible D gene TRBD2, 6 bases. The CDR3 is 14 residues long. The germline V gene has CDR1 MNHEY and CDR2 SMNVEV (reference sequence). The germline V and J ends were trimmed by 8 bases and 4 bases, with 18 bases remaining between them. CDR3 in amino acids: CASSPGIGGYEQYF. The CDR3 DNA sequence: TGTGCCAGCTCCCCGGGGATTGGAGGGTACGAGCAGTACTTC.

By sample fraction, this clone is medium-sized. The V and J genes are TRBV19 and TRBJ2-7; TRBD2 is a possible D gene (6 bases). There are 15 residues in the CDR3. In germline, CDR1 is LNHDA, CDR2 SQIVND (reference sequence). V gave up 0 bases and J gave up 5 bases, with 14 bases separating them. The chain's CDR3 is CASSIDKTGENEQYF. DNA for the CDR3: TGTGCCAGTAGTATAGATAAGACGGGAGAGAACGAGCAGTACTTC.

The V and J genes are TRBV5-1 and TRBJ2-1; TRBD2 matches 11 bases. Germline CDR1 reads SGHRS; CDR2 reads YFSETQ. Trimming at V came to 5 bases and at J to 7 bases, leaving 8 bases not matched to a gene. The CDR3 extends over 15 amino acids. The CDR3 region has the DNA TGCGCCAGCAGTTTTAGCGGGGGGGCCGGGAATGAGCAGTTCTTC. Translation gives CASSFSGGAGNEQFF.

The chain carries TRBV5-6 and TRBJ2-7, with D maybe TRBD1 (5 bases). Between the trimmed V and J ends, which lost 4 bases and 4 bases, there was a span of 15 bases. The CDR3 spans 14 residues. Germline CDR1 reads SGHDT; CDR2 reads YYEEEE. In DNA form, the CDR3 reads TGTGCCAGCAGCGGGTGGCAGGGTTCATACGAGCAGTACTTC. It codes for CASSGWQGSYEQYF.

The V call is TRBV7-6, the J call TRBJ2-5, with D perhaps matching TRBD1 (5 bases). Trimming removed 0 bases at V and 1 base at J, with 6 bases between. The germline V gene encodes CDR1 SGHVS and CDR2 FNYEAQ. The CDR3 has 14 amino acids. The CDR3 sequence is CASSLATAQETQYF. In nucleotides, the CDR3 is TGTGCCAGCAGCTTAGCGACAGCCCAAGAGACCCAGTACTTC. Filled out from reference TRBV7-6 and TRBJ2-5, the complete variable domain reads GAGVSQSPRYKVTKRGQDVALRCDPISGHVSLYWYRQALGQGPEFLTYFNYEAQQDKSGLPNDRFSAERPEGSISTLTIQRTEQRDSAMYRCASSLATAQETQYFGPGTRLLVL.

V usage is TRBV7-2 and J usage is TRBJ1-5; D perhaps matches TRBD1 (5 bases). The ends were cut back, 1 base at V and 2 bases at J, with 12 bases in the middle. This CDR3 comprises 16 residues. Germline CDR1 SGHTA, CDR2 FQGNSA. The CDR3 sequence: CASSLVSRGRNQPQHF. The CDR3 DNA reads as TGTGCCAGCAGCTTAGTTAGTAGGGGCCGCAATCAGCCCCAGCATTTT.